This T cell receptor beta chain was sequenced for a study of early T cells in non-severe SARS-CoV-2 infection. At the level of the study: Bulk RNA from unsorted whole blood was sequenced; chains were unpaired.

A word on this clonotype: Its antigen is not identified.

Individual cDNA molecules received unique molecular identifiers. In TCRdb, the 5' RACE reads were re-called with MiXCR into one record per CDR3 protein. Of 45,000 to 65,000 distinct CDR3 sequences in the sample, roughly 12% were seen once. From germline, CDR1 is KGHSH and CDR2 LQKENI. The length of the CDR3 is 15 residues. V was pared by 2 bases and J by 9 bases, with 14 bases between. Regarding the study as a whole: VDJdb matching, biased toward anti-spike CD8 responses, missed private and CD4 specificities.

The V gene is TRBV18, the J gene TRBJ1-6; D gene unclear. The origin of this receptor is an adult who was a healthcare worker with PCR-confirmed SARS-CoV-2 infection or an uninfected control (not recorded which). The starting material was whole blood, obtained at baseline. CDR3 in amino acids: CASSPTALNFSPLHF. DNA of the CDR3: TGTGCCAGCTCACCAACGGCCCTAAACTTTTCACCCCTCCACTTT. Full variable domain (outside the CDR3, taken from reference TRBV18 and TRBJ1-6): NAGVMQNPRHLVRRRGQEARLRCSPMKGHSHVYWYRQLPEEGLKFMVYLQKENIIDESGMPKERFSAEFPKEGPSILRIQQVVRGDSAAYFCASSPTALNFSPLHFGNGTRLTVT.